Listed below are T cell receptor beta chains from one sample, sequenced in a study of blood T cell repertoires in COVID-19. Clones were read by immunoSEQ multiplex PCR, and TCRdb kept only the in-frame ones, dropping some. The sample includes 280,000 or so clones, approximately 90% of them seen just once. The specimen sequenced was peripheral blood. The receptors were sampled from a woman between 55 and 75 years old with acute or convalescent COVID-19. CDR3s include the opening cysteine and the closing phenylalanine or tryptophan. The order of the fields is clone size, D gene, J gene, V gene, CDR3 DNA, CDR3 protein. D genes are given only for firm matches. Where a row states a size, it is once, few, many or the class of an expanded clone; other rows omit it.

>.|.|TRBJ2-1|TRBV7-2
TGTGCCAGCAGCCCGGTGGTAGGTCTAGCGTTGAATGAGCAGTTCTTC
CASSPVVGLALNEQFF
>.|TRBD2|TRBJ2-1|TRBV5-1
TGCGCCAGCAGCCCCGGACTAGCGGATTCCCTCTCCTACAATGAGCAGTTCTTC
CASSPGLADSLSYNEQFF
>.|.|TRBJ1-4|TRBV4-2
TGTGCCAGCAGCCTTAGGTCGGGAGCTAATGAAAAACTGTTTTTT
CASSLRSGANEKLFF
>.|TRBD2|TRBJ2-7|TRBV28
TGTGCCAGCAGTTTATCTAACCTAGCGGGGAGCTCCTACGAGCAGTACTTC
CASSLSNLAGSSYEQYF
>.|.|TRBJ2-5|TRBV10-3
TGTGCCATCAGTGCGGGAGTTGAGACCCAGTACTTC
CAISAGVETQYF
>.|.|TRBJ2-2|TRBV7-7
TGTGCTAGCAGCTTTTCCTTATCGTCCGGGGAGCTGTTTTTT
CASSFSLSSGELFF
>.|.|TRBJ1-2|TRBV6-1
TGTGCCAGCAGTGAGGCAGGGGACTATGGCTACACCTTC
CASSEAGDYGYTF
>.|TRBD2|TRBJ2-5|TRBV7-2
TGTGCCAGCAACCCAGCGGGAGGCAAAGAGACCCAGTACTTC
CASNPAGGKETQYF
>.|TRBD2|TRBJ2-7|TRBV9
TGTGCCAGCAGCGTAGGAGGAGCGGGGGGCGCCTACGAGCAGTACTTC
CASSVGGAGGAYEQYF
>.|.|TRBJ1-4|TRBV3-1/TRBV3-2
TGTGCCAGCAGCCAAGATAGGGGGGGTGTCTCGGAAAAACTGTTTTTT
CASSQDRGGVSEKLFF
>once|TRBD1|TRBJ1-6|TRBV2
TGTGCCAGCGGACAGGGTGTCAATTCACCCCTCCACTTT
CASGQGVNSPLHF
>.|.|TRBJ1-1|TRBV5-1
TGCGCCAGCGGCAATCAGGGCCCCGTCTTTGATACTGAAGCTTTCTTT
CASGNQGPVFDTEAFF
>.|.|TRBJ1-4|TRBV30
TGTGCCTGGAGTGTAACAGGCGGAAGTTTTAATGAAAAACTGTTTTTT
CAWSVTGGSFNEKLFF
>.|TRBD2|TRBJ2-5|TRBV5-1
TGCGCCAGCAGGATTAGCGGGACCCAAGAGACCCAGTACTTC
CASRISGTQETQYF
>once|TRBD1|TRBJ2-2|TRBV7-2
TGTGCCAGCAGCACGAGGACAGGGATAGGGGAGCTGTTTTTT
CASSTRTGIGELFF
>.|.|TRBJ1-1|TRBV2
TGTGCCAGCAGTGGGAGCCCAACCACTGAAGCTTTCTTT
CASSGSPTTEAFF
>.|TRBD1|TRBJ2-4|TRBV7-2
TGTGCCAGCAGCTTAGAGCCCAGGGGGCAATTGAGAGGCAAAAACATTCAGTACTTC
CASSLEPRGQLRGKNIQYF
>.|TRBD1|TRBJ1-6|TRBV19
TGTGCCAGTAGTCCTCGGACAGGGGAGGGTTCACCCCTCCACTTT
CASSPRTGEGSPLHF
>.|TRBD1|TRBJ1-1|TRBV6-2/TRBV6-3
TGTGCCAGCAGTAAGCCCGGACAGGGCCCCACTGAAGCTTTCTTT
CASSKPGQGPTEAFF
>once|TRBD1|TRBJ1-1|TRBV29-1
TGCAGCGTTCCAACAGGGGCTGAAGCTTTCTTT
CSVPTGAEAFF
>.|.|TRBJ1-5|TRBV27
TGTGCCAGCAGGGGGGCAGTGAGCAATCAGCCCCAGCATTTT
CASRGAVSNQPQHF
>.|.|TRBJ2-1|TRBV19
TGTGCCAGTAGTCAAAAAGATAGCTCCTACAATGAGCAGTTCTTC
CASSQKDSSYNEQFF
>.|TRBD1|TRBJ1-5|TRBV19
TGTGCCAGTAATTCGGGACAGGGGGCCAATAATCAGCCCCAGCATTTT
CASNSGQGANNQPQHF
>.|.|TRBJ2-1|TRBV2
TGTGCCACCCAGAAGGGGGCGGGAGGACTTTACAATGAGCAGTTCTTC
CATQKGAGGLYNEQFF
>.|TRBD1|TRBJ1-3|TRBV28
TGTGCCAGCAGTTTGGGACAGACTGGAAACACCATATATTTT
CASSLGQTGNTIYF
>.|.|TRBJ2-7|TRBV18
TGTGCCAGCTCAATGCTCCGGGCCCGGCGGGACGAGCAGTACTTC
CASSMLRARRDEQYF
>.|.|TRBJ2-1|TRBV5-6
TGTGCCAGCAGCTTAGAGCGAGAGGGTCGAAATGAGCAGTTCTTC
CASSLEREGRNEQFF
>.|TRBD1|TRBJ1-1|TRBV4-1
TGCGCCAGCAGCCAAGAAGTCCGGGACAGGGGAGTAGCTTTCTTT
CASSQEVRDRGVAFF
>.|.|TRBJ2-3|TRBV4-3
TGCGCCAGCAGCCAAGACAGGGGCACAGATACGCAGTATTTT
CASSQDRGTDTQYF
>once|.|TRBJ1-2|TRBV6-1
TGTGCCAGCAGTGAAAAGTTACTAGACTATGGCTACACCTTC
CASSEKLLDYGYTF
>.|TRBD1|TRBJ2-2|TRBV4-1
TGCGCCAGCAGCCCTATTACCGGGACAGGGGGATCGGGGGAGCTGTTTTTT
CASSPITGTGGSGELFF
>.|TRBD1|TRBJ2-7|TRBV13
TGTGCCAGCAGCTTAGAGGGACAGGGGTTTTACGAGCAGTACTTC
CASSLEGQGFYEQYF
>.|.|TRBJ1-5|TRBV9
TGTGCCAGCAGCGTAGACCCTTTCAGGGATAGCAATCAGCCCCAGCATTTT
CASSVDPFRDSNQPQHF
>.|.|TRBJ2-2|TRBV6-5
TGTGCCAGCCGACAGGGAGGTAACACCGGGGAGCTGTTTTTT
CASRQGGNTGELFF
>few|.|TRBJ1-5|TRBV10-3
TGTGCCATCAGTGCAGGAGGAAATGGCAATCAGCCCCAGCATTTT
CAISAGGNGNQPQHF
>.|TRBD2|TRBJ2-1|TRBV5-4
TGTGCCAGCAGCTCCAAACTCCAGCGGGGGGGCCCCAATGAGCAGTTCTTC
CASSSKLQRGGPNEQFF
>.|TRBD2|TRBJ2-3|TRBV7-3
TGTGCCAGCAGCTTAAGCGGGGGAGCGATCACAGATACGCAGTATTTT
CASSLSGGAITDTQYF
>few|TRBD1|TRBJ2-1|TRBV19
TGTGCCAGTAGTATACGGGGACAGGGAAGAAATGAGCAGTTCTTC
CASSIRGQGRNEQFF
>.|.|TRBJ2-5|TRBV25-1
TGTGCCAGCAGTTTCACAGGGTTTCAAGAGACCCAGTACTTC
CASSFTGFQETQYF
>.|TRBD1|TRBJ2-3|TRBV18
TGTGCCAGCTCACCCGGGACAGGGAGGCGCACAGATACGCAGTATTTT
CASSPGTGRRTDTQYF
>.|.|TRBJ1-5|TRBV19
TGTGCCAGTAGTATAGATTCCGCGGCGGGTTTACCCCAGCATTTT
CASSIDSAAGLPQHF
>.|.|TRBJ2-5|TRBV10-3
TGTGCCATCAGTGCGGGAGAGACCCAGTACTTC
CAISAGETQYF
>.|TRBD1|TRBJ2-7|TRBV5-6
TGTGCCAGCAGTACGGGACAGACCTCCTACGAGCAGTACTTC
CASSTGQTSYEQYF
>.|TRBD1|TRBJ1-4|TRBV7-9
TGTGCCAGCAGCCCTGGGACAGGTACTAATGAAAAACTGTTTTTT
CASSPGTGTNEKLFF
>.|TRBD1|TRBJ2-3|TRBV7-2
TGTGCCAGCAGCGTAGGACAGGGGCGCACAGATACGCAGTATTTT
CASSVGQGRTDTQYF
>.|.|TRBJ2-4|TRBV30
TGTGCCTGGAGTGTACAATTCGCGGGCATTCAGTACTTC
CAWSVQFAGIQYF
>.|TRBD1|TRBJ1-1|TRBV28
TGTGCCAGCAGGTGGACAGGGGGCCTGGGAGCTTTCTTT
CASRWTGGLGAFF
>.|TRBD1|TRBJ2-3|TRBV12-5
TGTGCTAGTGGTCTAGGGACAGGGTTGGATACGCAGTATTTT
CASGLGTGLDTQYF
>once|.|TRBJ1-1|TRBV5-5
TGTGCCAGCAGCTTCCGGGGTGATCCTATTACTGGGGAAGCTTTCTTT
CASSFRGDPITGEAFF